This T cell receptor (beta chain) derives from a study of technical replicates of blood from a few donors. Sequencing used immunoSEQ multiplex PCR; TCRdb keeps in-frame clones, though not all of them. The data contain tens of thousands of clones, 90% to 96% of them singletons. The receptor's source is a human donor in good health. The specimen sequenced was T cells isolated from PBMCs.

The CDR3 loop is CASYSTEAFF. The CDR3 DNA reads as TGTGCCAGCTACAGCACTGAAGCTTTCTTT. The V call is TRBV6-5, the J call TRBJ1-1; D is unclear. CDR1 and CDR2 (germline): MNHEY, SVGAGI. V lost 8 bases to trimming and J lost 4 bases, with 5 bases between them. CDR3 length: 10 amino acids.